This is a list of T cell receptor beta chains from one sample in a study of T cell responses to AZD1222 COVID-19 vaccine. Only in-frame clones appear in the TCRdb table, and some are missing; sequencing was by immunoSEQ multiplex PCR. The sample lists 120,000 to 150,000 clones, about 81% occurring once. Sequencing used peripheral blood, obtained on day 0 of MenACWY control vaccination. These receptors were obtained from an adult in good health. Both conserved end residues are part of each CDR3. Fields, in order: CDR3 protein, CDR3 DNA, V gene, D gene, J gene, clone size. D genes are given only for firm matches. Some rows mark clone size as missing; the rest say once, few, many or name a class of expanded clone.

CDR3aa: CASSFPGVEQFF
CDR3nt: TGTGCCAGCAGTTTCCCCGGGGTAGAGCAGTTCTTC
v_gene: TRBV12-3/TRBV12-4
d_gene: -
j_gene: TRBJ2-1
abundance: few

CDR3aa: CASSLAVSGRRAETQYF
CDR3nt: TGCGCCAGCAGCTTGGCCGTCTCAGGGCGGAGGGCAGAGACCCAGTACTTC
v_gene: TRBV5-1
d_gene: -
j_gene: TRBJ2-5
abundance: -

CDR3aa: CASSFRPNTEAFF
CDR3nt: TGTGCCAGCAGCTTCCGACCCAACACTGAAGCTTTCTTT
v_gene: TRBV7-9
d_gene: -
j_gene: TRBJ1-1
abundance: -

CDR3aa: CASRTLGSREKLFF
CDR3nt: TGTGCCAGCAGAACACTAGGGTCTCGTGAAAAACTGTTTTTT
v_gene: TRBV28
d_gene: -
j_gene: TRBJ1-4
abundance: -

CDR3aa: CASSLTRGLSGNTIYF
CDR3nt: TGTGCCAGCAGTCTCACCAGGGGTCTCTCTGGAAACACCATATATTTT
v_gene: TRBV27
d_gene: -
j_gene: TRBJ1-3
abundance: -

CDR3aa: CASTTAEGWGTDTQYF
CDR3nt: TGTGCCAGCACCACTGCGGAAGGTTGGGGCACAGATACGCAGTATTTT
v_gene: TRBV11-2
d_gene: -
j_gene: TRBJ2-3
abundance: many

CDR3aa: CASSPGWAETQYF
CDR3nt: TGTGCCAGTAGCCCTGGGTGGGCGGAGACCCAGTACTTC
v_gene: TRBV19
d_gene: -
j_gene: TRBJ2-5
abundance: -

CDR3aa: CASSRGRAASNGEKLFF
CDR3nt: TGTGCCAGCAGTCGGGGTAGGGCCGCATCGAATGGGGAAAAACTGTTTTTT
v_gene: TRBV2
d_gene: -
j_gene: TRBJ1-4
abundance: -

CDR3aa: CASSLTDPGQDYGYTF
CDR3nt: TGTGCCAGCAGCTTGACCGATCCGGGACAAGACTATGGCTACACCTTC
v_gene: TRBV5-6
d_gene: -
j_gene: TRBJ1-2
abundance: -

CDR3aa: CSATQRGTQYF
CDR3nt: TGCAGCGCCACACAAAGGGGTACGCAGTATTTT
v_gene: TRBV20-1
d_gene: -
j_gene: TRBJ2-3
abundance: -

CDR3aa: CASRPGTGRPNEKLFF
CDR3nt: TGTGCCAGTAGACCCGGGACAGGGCGGCCTAATGAAAAACTGTTTTTT
v_gene: TRBV19
d_gene: TRBD1
j_gene: TRBJ1-4
abundance: -

CDR3aa: CASSTLAGTYNEQFF
CDR3nt: TGTGCCAGCAGCACCCTAGCGGGGACCTACAATGAGCAGTTCTTC
v_gene: TRBV14
d_gene: TRBD2
j_gene: TRBJ2-1
abundance: few

CDR3aa: CRSERYGYTF
CDR3nt: TGTAGAAGCGAAAGATATGGCTACACCTTC
v_gene: TRBV2
d_gene: -
j_gene: TRBJ1-2
abundance: -

CDR3aa: CANSGRGRGYTF
CDR3nt: TGTGCCAACTCGGGGCGGGGGCGCGGCTACACCTTC
v_gene: TRBV2
d_gene: -
j_gene: TRBJ1-2
abundance: -

CDR3aa: CASSSEQGSLYGYTF
CDR3nt: TGCGCCAGCAGCTCAGAACAGGGGTCCCTCTATGGCTACACCTTC
v_gene: TRBV5-1
d_gene: TRBD1
j_gene: TRBJ1-2
abundance: -

CDR3aa: CASTAGGRNTGELFF
CDR3nt: TGTGCCAGCACCGCGGGGGGACGTAACACCGGGGAGCTGTTTTTT
v_gene: TRBV28
d_gene: TRBD2
j_gene: TRBJ2-2
abundance: -

CDR3aa: CAISELGLGAYEQYF
CDR3nt: TGTGCCATCAGTGAGTTAGGCCTCGGGGCCTACGAGCAGTACTTC
v_gene: TRBV10-3
d_gene: -
j_gene: TRBJ2-7
abundance: -

CDR3aa: CASSPQGAGQPQHF
CDR3nt: TGTGCCAGCTCACCGCAAGGGGCGGGTCAGCCCCAGCATTTT
v_gene: TRBV18
d_gene: -
j_gene: TRBJ1-5
abundance: -

CDR3aa: CAIDRVGTEAFF
CDR3nt: TGTGCCATTGACAGGGTAGGGACTGAAGCTTTCTTT
v_gene: TRBV6-5
d_gene: TRBD1
j_gene: TRBJ1-1
abundance: few

CDR3aa: CASSRRPINEKLFF
CDR3nt: TGTGCCAGCAGCCGACGACCGATTAATGAAAAACTGTTTTTT
v_gene: TRBV6-2/TRBV6-3
d_gene: -
j_gene: TRBJ1-4
abundance: once

CDR3aa: CASTLHTAGDGQPQHF
CDR3nt: TGTGCCAGCACCCTTCACACGGCGGGGGACGGTCAGCCCCAGCATTTT
v_gene: TRBV28
d_gene: -
j_gene: TRBJ1-5
abundance: -

CDR3aa: CASSVADRANVLTF
CDR3nt: TGTGCCAGCAGCGTAGCGGACAGGGCCAACGTCCTGACTTTC
v_gene: TRBV9
d_gene: -
j_gene: TRBJ2-6
abundance: -

CDR3aa: CASSLGHLSSYNSPLHF
CDR3nt: TGTGCCAGCAGCCTGGGACACCTGAGCTCCTATAATTCACCCCTCCACTTT
v_gene: TRBV5-5
d_gene: -
j_gene: TRBJ1-6
abundance: -

CDR3aa: CASSLQSNTEAFF
CDR3nt: TGTGCCAGCAGCTTACAGTCTAACACTGAAGCTTTCTTT
v_gene: TRBV7-7
d_gene: -
j_gene: TRBJ1-1
abundance: -

CDR3aa: CASSSVGAGDEQFF
CDR3nt: TGTGCCAGCAGCTCGGTAGGGGCCGGTGATGAGCAGTTCTTC
v_gene: TRBV11-2
d_gene: -
j_gene: TRBJ2-1
abundance: -

CDR3aa: CASSLGLALAKNIQYF
CDR3nt: TGCGCCAGCAGCTTAGGACTCGCCCTAGCCAAAAACATTCAGTACTTC
v_gene: TRBV5-1
d_gene: -
j_gene: TRBJ2-4
abundance: -

CDR3aa: CASSPPPDRGLYGYTF
CDR3nt: TGCGCCAGCAGCCCGCCCCCGGACAGGGGGCTCTATGGCTACACCTTC
v_gene: TRBV4-1
d_gene: TRBD1
j_gene: TRBJ1-2
abundance: -

CDR3aa: CASSLVNSGGMKFF
CDR3nt: TGTGCCAGCAGCTTAGTAAATAGCGGGGGTATGAAGTTCTTC
v_gene: TRBV7-2
d_gene: TRBD2
j_gene: TRBJ2-1
abundance: -

CDR3aa: CASSMDPGMDTEAFF
CDR3nt: TGTGCCAGCAGCATGGACCCAGGGATGGACACTGAAGCTTTCTTT
v_gene: TRBV5-4
d_gene: -
j_gene: TRBJ1-1
abundance: -

CDR3aa: CASSRGTGASNEKLFF
CDR3nt: TGTGCCAGCAGCCGAGGGACAGGTGCATCGAATGAAAAACTGTTTTTT
v_gene: TRBV28
d_gene: TRBD1
j_gene: TRBJ1-4
abundance: -

CDR3aa: CASSLSVSNIQYF
CDR3nt: TGTGCCAGCAGCTTGAGCGTGTCAAACATTCAGTACTTC
v_gene: TRBV5-8
d_gene: -
j_gene: TRBJ2-4
abundance: -

CDR3aa: CASSGSGGAAQPQHF
CDR3nt: TGTGCCAGTAGTGGTTCGGGGGGGGCGGCTCAGCCCCAGCATTTT
v_gene: TRBV19
d_gene: -
j_gene: TRBJ1-5
abundance: -

CDR3aa: CASSGTNQPQHF
CDR3nt: TGTGCCAGTAGTGGGACAAATCAGCCCCAGCATTTT
v_gene: TRBV19
d_gene: -
j_gene: TRBJ1-5
abundance: -

CDR3aa: CASTLQGALTYGYTF
CDR3nt: TGTGCCAGCACCTTACAGGGGGCGCTTACGTATGGCTACACCTTC
v_gene: TRBV2
d_gene: TRBD1
j_gene: TRBJ1-2
abundance: -

CDR3aa: CASSLWGGHQPQHF
CDR3nt: TGTGCCAGCAGCTTGTGGGGGGGCCATCAGCCCCAGCATTTT
v_gene: TRBV5-6
d_gene: -
j_gene: TRBJ1-5
abundance: few

CDR3aa: CASETSGGKDTQYF
CDR3nt: TGTGCCAGCGAGACTAGCGGGGGGAAAGATACGCAGTATTTT
v_gene: TRBV6-5
d_gene: TRBD2
j_gene: TRBJ2-3
abundance: -

CDR3aa: CAIGQGLDYGYTF
CDR3nt: TGTGCCATCGGACAGGGCCTGGACTATGGCTACACCTTC
v_gene: TRBV10-3
d_gene: TRBD1
j_gene: TRBJ1-2
abundance: once

CDR3aa: CASSNGGVYNEQFF
CDR3nt: TGTGCCAGTAGTAACGGCGGGGTGTACAATGAGCAGTTCTTC
v_gene: TRBV19
d_gene: -
j_gene: TRBJ2-1
abundance: -

CDR3aa: CASSQAPSARTQETQYF
CDR3nt: TGTGCCAGCAGCCAAGCGCCCTCAGCGAGGACCCAAGAGACCCAGTACTTC
v_gene: TRBV14
d_gene: -
j_gene: TRBJ2-5
abundance: -

CDR3aa: CASSLDTGFSYNSPLHF
CDR3nt: TGTGCCAGCAGCTTGGACACAGGGTTCTCCTATAATTCACCCCTCCACTTT
v_gene: TRBV5-5
d_gene: -
j_gene: TRBJ1-6
abundance: -

CDR3aa: CASERTGADEQYF
CDR3nt: TGTGCCAGCGAGAGGACAGGGGCCGACGAGCAGTACTTC
v_gene: TRBV12-3/TRBV12-4
d_gene: TRBD1
j_gene: TRBJ2-7
abundance: -

CDR3aa: CASSQQAGAYNEQFF
CDR3nt: TGTGCCAGCAGCCAACAAGCGGGGGCCTACAATGAGCAGTTCTTC
v_gene: TRBV3-1/TRBV3-2
d_gene: TRBD2
j_gene: TRBJ2-1
abundance: -

CDR3aa: CASSVGLGYEQFF
CDR3nt: TGTGCCAGCAGCGTAGGTTTGGGTTATGAGCAGTTCTTC
v_gene: TRBV9
d_gene: -
j_gene: TRBJ2-1
abundance: -

CDR3aa: CASSFTYRTDTQYF
CDR3nt: TGTGCCAGCAGCTTTACCTACCGCACAGATACGCAGTATTTT
v_gene: TRBV11-2
d_gene: -
j_gene: TRBJ2-3
abundance: -

CDR3aa: CASRPGTVYGYTF
CDR3nt: TGTGCCAGCAGACCGGGGACAGTCTATGGCTACACCTTC
v_gene: TRBV6-5
d_gene: TRBD1
j_gene: TRBJ1-2
abundance: -

CDR3aa: CASSISGTSKGEQYF
CDR3nt: TGTGCCAGTAGTATTAGTGGGACCTCTAAGGGCGAGCAGTACTTC
v_gene: TRBV19
d_gene: -
j_gene: TRBJ2-7
abundance: -

CDR3aa: CASSLTGSGSGANVLTF
CDR3nt: TGCGCCAGCAGCTTAACAGGATCTGGCTCTGGGGCCAACGTCCTGACTTTC
v_gene: TRBV5-1
d_gene: -
j_gene: TRBJ2-6
abundance: -

CDR3aa: CASSYYGNEQFF
CDR3nt: TGTGCCAGCAGCTACTATGGGAATGAGCAGTTCTTC
v_gene: TRBV5-6
d_gene: -
j_gene: TRBJ2-1
abundance: -

CDR3aa: CASTRTAIRGYTF
CDR3nt: TGTGCCAGCACCCGGACAGCAATTCGTGGCTACACCTTC
v_gene: TRBV13
d_gene: -
j_gene: TRBJ1-2
abundance: -

CDR3aa: CASSPPGNEAFF
CDR3nt: TGCGCCAGCAGCCCCCCGGGAAATGAAGCTTTCTTT
v_gene: TRBV5-1
d_gene: -
j_gene: TRBJ1-1
abundance: -

CDR3aa: CASSLGSSGNTIYF
CDR3nt: TGTGCCAGCAGCTTAGGGAGCTCTGGAAACACCATATATTTT
v_gene: TRBV7-3
d_gene: -
j_gene: TRBJ1-3
abundance: once

CDR3aa: CASSHQRGFNSPLHF
CDR3nt: TGTGCCAGCAGCCATCAAAGGGGTTTTAATTCACCCCTCCACTTT
v_gene: TRBV14
d_gene: -
j_gene: TRBJ1-6
abundance: -

CDR3aa: CASSLRSGNTIYF
CDR3nt: TGTGCCAGCAGCCTCCGTTCTGGAAACACCATATATTTT
v_gene: TRBV3-1/TRBV3-2
d_gene: -
j_gene: TRBJ1-3
abundance: -